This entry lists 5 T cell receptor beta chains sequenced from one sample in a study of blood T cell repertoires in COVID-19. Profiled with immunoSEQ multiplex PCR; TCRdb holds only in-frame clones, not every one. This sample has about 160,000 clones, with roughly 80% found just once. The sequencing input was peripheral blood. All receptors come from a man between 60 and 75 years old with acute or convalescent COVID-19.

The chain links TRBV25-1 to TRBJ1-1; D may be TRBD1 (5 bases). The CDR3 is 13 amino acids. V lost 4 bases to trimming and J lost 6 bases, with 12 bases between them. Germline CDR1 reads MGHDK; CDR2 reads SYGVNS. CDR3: CASSARQGAEAFF. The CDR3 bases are TGTGCCAGCAGTGCTCGACAAGGGGCTGAAGCTTTCTTT.

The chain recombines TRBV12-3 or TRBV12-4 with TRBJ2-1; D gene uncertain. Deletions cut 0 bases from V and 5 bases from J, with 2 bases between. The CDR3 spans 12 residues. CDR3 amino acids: CASSLANNEQFF. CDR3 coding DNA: TGTGCCAGCAGTTTAGCTAACAATGAGCAGTTCTTC.

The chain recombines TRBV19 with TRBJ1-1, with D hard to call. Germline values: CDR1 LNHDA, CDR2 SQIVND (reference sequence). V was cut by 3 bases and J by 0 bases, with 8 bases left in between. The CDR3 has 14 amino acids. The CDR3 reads CASSMSLMNTEAFF. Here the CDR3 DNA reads TGTGCCAGTAGTATGTCCCTTATGAACACTGAAGCTTTCTTT.

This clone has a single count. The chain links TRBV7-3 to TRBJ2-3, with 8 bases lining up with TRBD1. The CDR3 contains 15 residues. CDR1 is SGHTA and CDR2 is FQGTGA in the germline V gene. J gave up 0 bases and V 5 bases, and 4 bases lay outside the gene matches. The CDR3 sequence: CASSLTGASTDTQYF. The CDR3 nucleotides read TGTGCCAGCAGCCTGACAGGGGCCAGCACAGATACGCAGTATTTT.

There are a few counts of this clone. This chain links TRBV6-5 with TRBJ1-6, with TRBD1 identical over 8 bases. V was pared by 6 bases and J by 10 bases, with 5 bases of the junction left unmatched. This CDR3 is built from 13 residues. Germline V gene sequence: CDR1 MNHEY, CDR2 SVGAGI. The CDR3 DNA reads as TGTGCCAGCAGGCAGACAGGGGAATCACCCCTCCACTTT. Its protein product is CASRQTGESPLHF.